This entry describes one T cell receptor (beta chain). The data were obtained in a study of T cells after somatic rescue of genetic block. Trimming removed 8 bases from V and 9 bases from J, with 5 bases in between. The CDR3 covers 8 residues. Clones were read by immunoSEQ multiplex PCR, and TCRdb kept only the in-frame ones, dropping some. The sample has about 10,000 clones; just under 75% are singletons. The specimen sequenced was peripheral blood mononuclear cells (PBMCs). V is TRBV5-3 and J is TRBJ1-1; D remains unclear. TRBV5-3 is an open reading frame, and its role is uncertain. The origin of this receptor is a boy between 10 and 17 years old. Here the CDR3 reads CASDKAFF. In DNA, the CDR3 is TGTGCCAGTGACAAAGCTTTCTTT.